The source of this T cell receptor beta chain is a study of T cell repertoires in cytomegalovirus infection (dated by TCRdb to the late 2010s). For context, the study as a whole: Donor HLA type was relevant to the analysis, because carriage of CMV infection together with the matching HLA type was indicated by public TCR beta signatures. The study at large found these results: In both this cohort and an independent cohort of over 350 donors, the cumulative frequency of public TCR beta family members distinguished carriers of CMV infection plus the relevant HLA type. The ex vivo response was dominated by HLA-C-restricted CMV-specific TCR beta clonotypes, and the single most frequent clonotype in two of eight donors was supplied by these HLA-C-restricted clonotypes.

The data were produced on an Illumina HiSeq 1500. TCRdb handled the public reads itself, with Q25 trimming in fastp and clone calling in MiXCR, and kept productive beta chains. Rows with one shared CDR3 protein collapse into an entry with the most common genes and DNA. Present in this sample are about 450,000 distinct CDR3 sequences, approximately 30% of which were seen just once. The ten largest account for roughly an eighth of the sample. In regard to this clonotype: Its antigen target is currently unknown. An end of the junction does not agree with germline; a read error may underlie this.

CDR1 and CDR2, looked up from the germline V gene (reference sequence), are SGHKS and YYEKEE. Inclusive of the bounding cysteine and phenylalanine, the CDR3 is 15 residues long. Left in the record is the CDR3 DNA by itself, 45 bases read in frame from the first base. The sequence links TRBV5-5 to TRBJ1-1, and perhaps TRBD1 as D gene, on 5 matching bases. Sequencing was performed on PBMCs. The receptor was isolated from a human donor in good health (CMV status not recorded). Some clones in this sample may be carry-over from other donors' samples. The nucleotide sequence reads as follows: TGTGACAGCAGCTTAAAGGGACTCCAGAACACTGAAGCTTTCTTT. Its protein reads: CDSSLKGLQNTEAFF. Beyond the CDR3, the reference TRBV5-5 and TRBJ1-1 genes provide the residues; the full variable domain reads: DAGVTQSPTHLIKTRGQQVTLRCSPISGHKSVSWYQQVLGQGPQFIFQYYEKEERGRGNFPDRFSARQFPNYSSELNVNALLLGDSALYLCDSSLKGLQNTEAFFGQGTRLTVV.